The clone carrying this T cell receptor beta chain was seen a single time. This sample was included in a study of OX40 agonist ivuxolimab in advanced cancers. Data came from immunoSEQ multiplex PCR; TCRdb stores just in-frame clones and leaves some out. The profile shows approximately 90,000 clones, about 88% of them singletons. V shed 2 bases, J shed 1 base, and the junction held 20 bases outside the gene matches. CDR3 size: 22 residues. Sample: CD4+ or CD8+ T cells sorted from blood, taken in a trial of the OX40 agonist ivuxolimab. V gene TRBV5-3 combines with J gene TRBJ2-7; 14 nucleotides agree with TRBD2. TRBV5-3 is an open reading frame whose function is uncertain. The TCR originated in an adult with an advanced solid tumor such as melanoma, head and neck, liver or kidney cancer. DNA for the CDR3: TGTGCCAGAAGCTTTGATACCCCGGGACTAGCGGGGGTATACAATAATTCCTACGAGCAGTACTTC. This codes for CARSFDTPGLAGVYNNSYEQYF.